The 10 T cell receptor beta chains listed next were all sequenced from one sample in a study of OX40 agonist ivuxolimab in advanced cancers. The table came from immunoSEQ multiplex PCR; TCRdb's copy has only in-frame clones and leaves some out. The table records 75,000 to 95,000 clones, around 87% of them present only once. This specimen was CD4+ or CD8+ T cells sorted from blood, taken in a trial of the OX40 agonist ivuxolimab. Receptor source: an adult with an advanced solid tumor such as melanoma, head and neck, liver or kidney cancer.

This chain connects TRBV27 to TRBJ2-7, with D maybe TRBD2 (6 bases). The CDR3 has 15 residues. The V end lost 5 bases, the J end lost 3 bases, and 17 bases lay between the germline ends. Germline V CDR1 and CDR2: MNHEY, SMNVEV (reference sequence). DNA of the CDR3: TGTGCCAGCAGTCGGGGGTCGGGTCCGAACTACGAGCAGTACGTC. It specifies CASSRGSGPNYEQYV.

This clone was picked up one time. V and J are TRBV6-5 and TRBJ2-7; TRBD1 or TRBD2 may be the D gene (5 bases each). Trimming left V 6 bases short and J 4 bases short, with 16 bases between. Per the germline V gene, CDR1 is MNHEY and CDR2 is SVGAGI. This CDR3 contains 14 residues. CDR3 DNA: TGTGCCAGCAGAACCGCAGGGACGTCATACGAGCAGTACGTC. This sequence encodes CASRTAGTSYEQYV.

The chain recombines TRBV6-1 with TRBJ2-4; 7 nucleotides match TRBD1. CDR1 MNHNS and CDR2 SASEGT come from the germline V gene. This CDR3 contains 17 residues. Trimming took 2 bases from V and 4 from J; bases not matched to a gene: 11. This CDR3 is CASSELTGTSAKNIQYF. The CDR3 DNA reads TGTGCCAGCAGTGAACTGACAGGGACCTCGGCAAAAAACATTCAGTACTTC.

The chain recombines TRBV30 with TRBJ1-4, with D unresolved. Trimming left V 4 bases short and J 7 bases short, with 16 bases between. The CDR3 is made up of 14 amino acids. Germline values: CDR1 GTSNPN, CDR2 SVGIG (reference sequence). In DNA, the CDR3 is TGTGCCTGGAATCCTGGGTCTATGACTGAAAAACTGTTTTTT. Amino acids: CAWNPGSMTEKLFF. The full variable domain, rest sourced from reference TRBV30 and TRBJ1-4, is SQTIHQWPATLVQPVGSPLSLECTVEGTSNPNLYWYRQAAGRGLQLLFYSVGIGQISSEVPQNLSASRPQDRQFILSSKKLLLSDSGFYLCAWNPGSMTEKLFFGSGTQLSVL.

The J gene is TRBJ1-6, the V gene TRBV7-2, with 10 bases that match TRBD1. CDR1 is SGHTA and CDR2 is FQGNSA in the germline V gene. The junction had 5 bases not matched to a gene; V was cut back by 6 bases and J by 6 bases. The CDR3 runs to 15 residues. In DNA, the CDR3 is TGTGCCAGCAGACGACAGGGGGCGGGTAATTCACCCCTCCACTTT. This codes for CASRRQGAGNSPLHF.

V and J are TRBV6-6 and TRBJ2-1, with TRBD1 matching over 8 bases. The CDR3 has 15 amino acids. The trim removed 0 bases at V and 7 bases at J, leaving 5 bases unmatched. Germline values: CDR1 MNHNY, CDR2 SVGAGI (reference sequence). CDR3 region: CASSYSGQGVNEQFF. CDR3 DNA: TGTGCCAGCAGTTACTCCGGACAGGGAGTTAATGAGCAGTTCTTC.

V and J are TRBV7-8 and TRBJ2-1; D may be TRBD1 or TRBD2 (5 bases each). Germline lookup yields CDR1 SGHVS and CDR2 FQNEAQ. Trimming pared 4 bases from V and 0 bases from J, leaving 19 bases between. CDR3 size: 18 residues. The CDR3 spells CASSSQVRDQISYNEQFF. CDR3 bases: TGTGCCAGCAGCTCCCAGGTGAGGGACCAAATCTCCTACAATGAGCAGTTCTTC.

The CDR3 spells CASSYGTGGGAFF. The CDR3 DNA reads as TGTGCCAGCAGCTACGGGACAGGTGGTGGCGCTTTCTTT. The chain joins TRBV7-9 to TRBJ1-1; 8 bases map to TRBD1. V lost 4 bases, J lost 11 bases, and 9 bases stayed unmatched. Looked up from germline, CDR1 is SEHNR and CDR2 is FQNEAQ (reference sequence). CDR3 length: 13 residues.

The rearrangement links TRBV7-2 to TRBJ1-6, with D uncertain. The V end lost 0 bases, the J end lost 6 bases, and 9 bases lay between the germline ends. The germline gives CDR1 SGHTA, CDR2 FQGNSA. The CDR3 covers 15 residues. The CDR3 loop is CASSLAGRFNSPLHF. In DNA, the CDR3 is TGTGCCAGCAGCTTAGCGGGCAGGTTTAATTCACCCCTCCACTTT.

The chain couples TRBV6-1 to TRBJ2-7; 10 bases agree with TRBD1. CDR3 size: 13 residues. Per the germline V gene, CDR1 is MNHNS and CDR2 is SASEGT. V lost 7 bases and J lost 6; bases outside the gene matches: 6. CDR3 sequence reads: CASKDRGFSEQYF. The CDR3 nucleotides read TGTGCCAGCAAGGACAGGGGGTTTAGCGAGCAGTACTTC.